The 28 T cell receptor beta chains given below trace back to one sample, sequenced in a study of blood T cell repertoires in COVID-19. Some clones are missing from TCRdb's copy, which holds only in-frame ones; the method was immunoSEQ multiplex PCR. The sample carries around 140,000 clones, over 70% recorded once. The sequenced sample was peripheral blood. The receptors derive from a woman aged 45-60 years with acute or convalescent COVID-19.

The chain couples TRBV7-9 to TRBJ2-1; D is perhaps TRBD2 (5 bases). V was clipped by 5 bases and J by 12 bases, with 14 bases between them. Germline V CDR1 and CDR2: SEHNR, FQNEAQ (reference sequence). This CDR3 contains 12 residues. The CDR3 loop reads CASSPPGRGQFF. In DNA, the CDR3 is TGTGCCAGCAGCCCACCCGGCCGGGGGCAGTTCTTC.

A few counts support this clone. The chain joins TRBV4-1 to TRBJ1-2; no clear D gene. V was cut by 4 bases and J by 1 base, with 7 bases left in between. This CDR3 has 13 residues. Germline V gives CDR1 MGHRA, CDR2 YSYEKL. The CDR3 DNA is TGCGCCAGCAGCCGAGCCTATAACTATGGCTACACCTTC. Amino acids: CASSRAYNYGYTF.

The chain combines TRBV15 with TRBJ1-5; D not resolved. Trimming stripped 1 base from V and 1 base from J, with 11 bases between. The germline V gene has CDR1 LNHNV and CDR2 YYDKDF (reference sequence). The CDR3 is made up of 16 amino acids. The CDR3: CATSRARARSNQPQHF. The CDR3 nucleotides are TGTGCCACCAGCAGAGCCCGCGCCCGAAGCAATCAGCCCCAGCATTTT. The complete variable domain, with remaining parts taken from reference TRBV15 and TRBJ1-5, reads DAMVIQNPRYQVTQFGKPVTLSCSQTLNHNVMYWYQQKSSQAPKLLFHYYDKDFNNEADTPDNFQSRRPNTSFCFLDIRSPGLGDTAMYLCATSRARARSNQPQHFGDGTRLSIL.

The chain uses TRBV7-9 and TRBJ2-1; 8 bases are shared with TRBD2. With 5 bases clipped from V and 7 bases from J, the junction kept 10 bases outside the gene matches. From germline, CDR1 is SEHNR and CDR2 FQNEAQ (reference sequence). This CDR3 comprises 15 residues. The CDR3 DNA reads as TGTGCCAGCAGCCGGACTAGCCCAAGTGAAAATGAGCAGTTCTTC. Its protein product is CASSRTSPSENEQFF. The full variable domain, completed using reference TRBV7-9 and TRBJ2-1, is DTGVSQNPRHKITKRGQNVTFRCDPISEHNRLYWYRQTLGQGPEFLTYFQNEAQLEKSRLLSDRFSAERPKGSFSTLEIQRTEQGDSAMYLCASSRTSPSENEQFFGPGTRLTVL.

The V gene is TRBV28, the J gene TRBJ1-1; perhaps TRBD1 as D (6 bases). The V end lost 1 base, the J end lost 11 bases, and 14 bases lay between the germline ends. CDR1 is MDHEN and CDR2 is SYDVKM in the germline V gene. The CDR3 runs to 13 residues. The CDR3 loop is CASSLLDRWLAFF. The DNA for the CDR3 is TGTGCCAGCAGTTTATTAGACAGGTGGTTGGCTTTCTTT.

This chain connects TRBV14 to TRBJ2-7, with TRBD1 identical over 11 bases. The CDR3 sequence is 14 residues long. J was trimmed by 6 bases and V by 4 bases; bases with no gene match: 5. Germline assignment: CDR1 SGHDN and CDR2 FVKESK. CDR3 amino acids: CASSPGQGGFEQYF. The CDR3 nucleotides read TGTGCCAGCAGCCCGGGACAGGGGGGTTTCGAGCAGTACTTC. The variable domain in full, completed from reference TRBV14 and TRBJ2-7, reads EAGVTQFPSHSVIEKGQTVTLRCDPISGHDNLYWYRRVMGKEIKFLLHFVKESKQDESGMPNNRFLAERTGGTYSTLKVQPAELEDSGVYFCASSPGQGGFEQYFGPGTRLTVT.

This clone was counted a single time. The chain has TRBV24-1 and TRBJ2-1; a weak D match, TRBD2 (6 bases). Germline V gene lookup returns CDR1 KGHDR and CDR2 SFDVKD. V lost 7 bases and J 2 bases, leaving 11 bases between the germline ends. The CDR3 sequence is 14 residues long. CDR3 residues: CATSGSGAYNEQFF. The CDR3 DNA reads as TGTGCCACCAGCGGGAGTGGAGCCTACAATGAGCAGTTCTTC.

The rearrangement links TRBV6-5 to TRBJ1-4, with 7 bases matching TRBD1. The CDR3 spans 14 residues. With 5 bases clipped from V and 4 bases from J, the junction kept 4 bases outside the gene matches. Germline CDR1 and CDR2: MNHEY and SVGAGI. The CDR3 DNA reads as TGTGCCAGCAGTCGGGGGACAGTTAATGAAAAACTGTTTTTT. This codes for CASSRGTVNEKLFF.

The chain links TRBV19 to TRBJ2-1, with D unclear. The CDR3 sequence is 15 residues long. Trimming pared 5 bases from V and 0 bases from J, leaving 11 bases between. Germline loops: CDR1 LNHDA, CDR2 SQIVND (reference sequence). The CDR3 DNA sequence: TGTGCCAGTAGTTTGACTGTCTACTCCTACAATGAGCAGTTCTTC. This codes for CASSLTVYSYNEQFF. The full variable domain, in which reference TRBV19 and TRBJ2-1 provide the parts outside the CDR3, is DGGITQSPKYLFRKEGQNVTLSCEQNLNHDAMYWYRQDPGQGLRLIYYSQIVNDFQKGDIAEGYSVSREKKESFPLTVTSAQKNPTAFYLCASSLTVYSYNEQFFGPGTRLTVL.

In nucleotides, the CDR3 is TGTGCCACCAGTGATTTCTCTAGGACCGGGGAGCTGTTTTTT. This encodes CATSDFSRTGELFF. The V and J genes are TRBV24-1 and TRBJ2-2; D not certain. The V end lost 1 base, the J end lost 5 bases, and 7 bases lay between the germline ends. Germline assignment: CDR1 KGHDR and CDR2 SFDVKD. The CDR3 is 14 amino acids.

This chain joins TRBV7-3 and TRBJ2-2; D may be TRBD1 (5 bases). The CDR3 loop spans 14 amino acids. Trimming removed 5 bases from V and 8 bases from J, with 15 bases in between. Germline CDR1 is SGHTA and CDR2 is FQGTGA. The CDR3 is CASSTGQTIGELFF. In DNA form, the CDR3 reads TGTGCCAGCAGCACCGGACAAACGATTGGGGAGCTGTTTTTT.

The CDR3 here is CASSYSRGFHQPQHF. The DNA of the CDR3 is TGTGCCAGCAGTTACTCCAGGGGGTTTCATCAGCCCCAGCATTTT. The chain joins TRBV6-6 to TRBJ1-5, with 7 bases fitting TRBD1. The CDR3 runs 15 residues. The V gene's germline CDR1 is MNHNY and CDR2 SVGAGI (reference sequence). Unmatched junction bases numbered 4, after V lost 0 bases and J lost 5 bases.

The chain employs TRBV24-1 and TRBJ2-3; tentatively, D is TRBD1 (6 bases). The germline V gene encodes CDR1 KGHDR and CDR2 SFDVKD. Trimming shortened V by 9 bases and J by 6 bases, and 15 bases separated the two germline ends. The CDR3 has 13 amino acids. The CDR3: CATGGNRDDTQYF. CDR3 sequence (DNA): TGTGCCACCGGGGGCAATCGGGATGATACGCAGTATTTT.

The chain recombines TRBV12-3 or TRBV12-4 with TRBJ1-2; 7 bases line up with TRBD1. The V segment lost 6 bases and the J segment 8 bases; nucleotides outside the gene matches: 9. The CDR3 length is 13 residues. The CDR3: CASRAGGEGGYTF. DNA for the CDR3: TGTGCCAGCAGGGCAGGGGGTGAGGGGGGCTACACCTTC.

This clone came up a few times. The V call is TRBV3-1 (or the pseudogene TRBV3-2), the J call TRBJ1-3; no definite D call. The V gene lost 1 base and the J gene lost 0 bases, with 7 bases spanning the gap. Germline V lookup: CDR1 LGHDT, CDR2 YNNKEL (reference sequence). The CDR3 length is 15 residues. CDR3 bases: TGTGCCAGCAGCCAAGGTATCTACTCTGGAAACACCATATATTTT. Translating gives CASSQGIYSGNTIYF.

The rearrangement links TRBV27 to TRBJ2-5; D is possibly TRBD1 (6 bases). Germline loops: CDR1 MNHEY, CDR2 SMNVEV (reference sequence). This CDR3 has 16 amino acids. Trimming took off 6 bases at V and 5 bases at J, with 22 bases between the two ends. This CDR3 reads CASSPDSFTKGETQYF. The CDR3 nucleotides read TGTGCCAGCAGCCCGGACAGTTTTACCAAGGGGGAGACCCAGTACTTC.

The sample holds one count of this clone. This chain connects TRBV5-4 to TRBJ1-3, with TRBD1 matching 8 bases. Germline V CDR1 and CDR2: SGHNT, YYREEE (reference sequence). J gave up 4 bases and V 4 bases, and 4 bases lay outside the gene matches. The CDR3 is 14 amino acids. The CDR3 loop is CASSDGQGGNTIYF. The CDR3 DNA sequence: TGTGCCAGCAGCGACGGACAGGGAGGAAACACCATATATTTT.

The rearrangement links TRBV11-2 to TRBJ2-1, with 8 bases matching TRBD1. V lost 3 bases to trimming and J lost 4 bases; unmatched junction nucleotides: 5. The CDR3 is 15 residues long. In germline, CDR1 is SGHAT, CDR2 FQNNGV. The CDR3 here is CASSFPGTGYNEQFF. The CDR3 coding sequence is TGTGCCAGCAGCTTTCCTGGGACAGGTTACAATGAGCAGTTCTTC.

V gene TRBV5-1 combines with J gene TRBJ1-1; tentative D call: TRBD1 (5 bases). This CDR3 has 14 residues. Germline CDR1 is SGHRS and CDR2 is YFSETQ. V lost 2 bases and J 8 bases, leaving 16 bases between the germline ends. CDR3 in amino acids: CASSLPSDSEEAFF. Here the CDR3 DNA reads TGCGCCAGCAGCTTACCTTCCGACAGTGAAGAAGCTTTCTTT.

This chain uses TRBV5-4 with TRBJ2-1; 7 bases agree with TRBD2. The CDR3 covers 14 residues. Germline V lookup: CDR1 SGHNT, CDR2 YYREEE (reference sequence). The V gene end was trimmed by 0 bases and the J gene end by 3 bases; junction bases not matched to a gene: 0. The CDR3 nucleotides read TGTGCCAGCAGCTTGGGGGACTACTACAATGAGCAGTTCTTC. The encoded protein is CASSLGDYYNEQFF.

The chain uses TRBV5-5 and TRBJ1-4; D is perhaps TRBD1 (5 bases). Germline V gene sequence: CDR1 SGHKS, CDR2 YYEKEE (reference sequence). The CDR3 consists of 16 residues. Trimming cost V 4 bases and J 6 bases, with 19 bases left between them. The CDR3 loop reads CASSPTAARADEKLFF. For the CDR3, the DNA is TGTGCCAGCAGCCCTACCGCCGCCAGGGCGGATGAAAAACTGTTTTTT.

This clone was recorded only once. The DNA of the CDR3 is TGTGCCAGCAGCTTAGCGGAGGGGGGGTACAATGAGCAGTTCTTC. Translating it yields CASSLAEGGYNEQFF. This chain uses TRBV7-6 with TRBJ2-1, with TRBD2 as a possible D gene (7 bases). This CDR3 has 15 residues. Germline values: CDR1 SGHVS, CDR2 FNYEAQ. Trimming removed 0 bases from V and 4 bases from J, with 10 bases in between. Full variable domain (missing parts from reference TRBV7-6 and TRBJ2-1): GAGVSQSPRYKVTKRGQDVALRCDPISGHVSLYWYRQALGQGPEFLTYFNYEAQQDKSGLPNDRFSAERPEGSISTLTIQRTEQRDSAMYRCASSLAEGGYNEQFFGPGTRLTVL.

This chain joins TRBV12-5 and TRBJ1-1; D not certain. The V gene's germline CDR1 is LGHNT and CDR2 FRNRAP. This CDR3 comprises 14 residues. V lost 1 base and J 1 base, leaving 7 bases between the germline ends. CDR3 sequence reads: CASGLGQKNTEAFF. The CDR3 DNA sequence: TGTGCTAGTGGTTTGGGACAAAAGAACACTGAAGCTTTCTTT.

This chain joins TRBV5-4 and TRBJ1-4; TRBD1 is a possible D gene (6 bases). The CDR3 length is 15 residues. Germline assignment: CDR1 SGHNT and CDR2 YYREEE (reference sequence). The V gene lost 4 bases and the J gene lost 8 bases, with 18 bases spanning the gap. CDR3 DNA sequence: TGTGCCAGCAGCCCACCCCCGGGGGGCGGCGAAAAACTGTTTTTT. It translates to CASSPPPGGGEKLFF. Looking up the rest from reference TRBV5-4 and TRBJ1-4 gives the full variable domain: ETGVTQSPTHLIKTRGQQVTLRCSSQSGHNTVSWYQQALGQGPQFIFQYYREEENGRGNFPPRFSGLQFPNYSSELNVNALELDDSALYLCASSPPPGGGEKLFFGSGTQLSVL.

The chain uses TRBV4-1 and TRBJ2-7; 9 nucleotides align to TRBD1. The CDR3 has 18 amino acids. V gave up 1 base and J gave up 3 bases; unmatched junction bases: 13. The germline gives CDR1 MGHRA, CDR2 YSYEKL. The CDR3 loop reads CASSQGRPGQGSGYEQYF. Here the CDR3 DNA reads TGCGCCAGCAGCCAAGGGCGTCCGGGACAGGGCTCTGGCTACGAGCAGTACTTC.

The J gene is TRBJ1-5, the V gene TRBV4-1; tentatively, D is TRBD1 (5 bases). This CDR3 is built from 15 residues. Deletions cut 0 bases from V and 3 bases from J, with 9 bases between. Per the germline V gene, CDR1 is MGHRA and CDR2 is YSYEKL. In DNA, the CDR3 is TGCGCCAGCAGCCAAGACCCCAGGGACAATCAGCCCCAGCATTTT. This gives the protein CASSQDPRDNQPQHF.

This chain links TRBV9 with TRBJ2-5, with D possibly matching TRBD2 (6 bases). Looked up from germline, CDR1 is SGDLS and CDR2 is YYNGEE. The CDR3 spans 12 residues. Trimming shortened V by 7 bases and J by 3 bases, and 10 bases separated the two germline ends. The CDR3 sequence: CASSRREETQYF. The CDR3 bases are TGTGCCAGCTCGAGGAGGGAAGAGACCCAGTACTTC.

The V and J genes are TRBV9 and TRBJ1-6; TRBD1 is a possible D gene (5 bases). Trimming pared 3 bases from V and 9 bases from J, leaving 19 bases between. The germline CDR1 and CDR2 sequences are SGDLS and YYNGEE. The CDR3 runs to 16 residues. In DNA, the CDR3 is TGTGCCAGCAGCGAGGGGACTCCCAGAGTGGGTTCACCCCTCCACTTT. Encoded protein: CASSEGTPRVGSPLHF.